The 2 T cell receptor beta chains given below trace back to one sample, sequenced in a study of T cells in localized non-small cell lung cancer. The method was immunoSEQ multiplex PCR; TCRdb's version includes in-frame clones alone and lacks a portion of them. The sample includes around 50,000 clones, approximately 90% seen only once; the top ten take about 4.8%. Sequencing was performed on peripheral blood, taken before any cancer treatment. The receptors here all came from a woman aged 35 to 70 with stage I lung adenocarcinoma.

In its sample, this clone was seen once. The chain links TRBV4-1 to TRBJ1-2; tentative D call: TRBD1 (6 bases). Looked up from germline, CDR1 is MGHRA and CDR2 is YSYEKL. CDR3 length equals 14 residues. Trimming removed 0 bases at V and 8 bases at J, with 13 bases between. DNA for the CDR3: TGCGCCAGCAGCCAAGAAAACAGGGCGGGCGGCTACACCTTC. Protein product: CASSQENRAGGYTF.

The genes are TRBV5-3 and TRBJ2-5, with D unclear. TRBV5-3 is annotated as an ORF whose role is uncertain. This CDR3 region has 13 residues. Trimming stripped 8 bases from V and 2 bases from J, with 13 bases between. The CDR3 nucleotides are TGTGCCAGCAGAGGCCAGCTTCAAGAGACCCAGTACTTC. Protein sequence: CASRGQLQETQYF.